This T cell receptor beta chain was retrieved from a study of T-cell memory formation after mild COVID-19. The overall study: Clusters were largely donor specific.

Whole-study findings and limits: Certain responding clones were present in pre-infection memory, suggesting participation of cross-reactive memory.

TCR alpha and TCR beta cDNA libraries with sample barcodes and UMIs came from 5'RACE using constant-segment primers. TCRdb re-analysed the 5' RACE reads in MiXCR, keeping a single row per CDR3 protein. The table has tens of thousands of distinct CDR3 sequences, roughly 7.4% seen once. This clonotype was seen repeatedly, ten times or more. Its target is not known. The CDR3 sequence is 14 residues long. V was cut by 4 bases and J by 7 bases, with 13 bases left in between. Germline lookup yields CDR1 SGHTA and CDR2 FQGNSA. The sequence was collected from an adult woman who had mild COVID-19 (a few samples of this study predate the infection). Cell type and time point are not known. Sequencing input: PBMCs or a T cell subset sorted from them (not recorded which). This sequence joins TRBV7-2 and TRBJ2-2; a weak D match, TRBD2 (5 bases). CDR3 bases: TGTGCCAGCAGCTCGTTTAGCGAACTCGGGGAGCTGTTTTTT. Translating gives CASSSFSELGELFF.